Listed here are 5 T cell receptor beta chains from one sample, sequenced in a study of follicular helper T cells after annual influenza vaccination. The time point: 2015-2016 season, pre-vaccination. The table came from immunoSEQ multiplex PCR; TCRdb's copy has only in-frame clones and leaves some out. The top ten clones hold over 3.5% of a sample with more than 9,000 clones, more than 65% of them seen once. This specimen was CXCR5+ CD38- circulating T follicular helper cells from blood, taken on the day of influenza vaccination. Documented subset: circulating Tfh, non-naive CD4+CXCR5+PD-1+ (ICOS+CD38+ or ICOS-CD38-). The receptors come from an adult who received the influenza vaccine.

The chain carries TRBV6-1 and TRBJ2-1; no clear D gene. The CDR3 sequence is 13 residues long. CDR1 and CDR2 (germline): MNHNS, SASEGT. Trimming took off 6 bases at V and 7 bases at J, with 13 bases between the two ends. CDR3 sequence: CASRYSTWNEQFF. CDR3 DNA sequence: TGTGCCAGCAGGTATAGTACTTGGAATGAGCAGTTCTTC.

The chain carries TRBV6-5 and TRBJ2-1; 8 positions match TRBD2. This CDR3 comprises 15 residues. Germline-derived CDR1 and CDR2 are MNHEY and SVGAGI. Trimming cost V 7 bases and J 5 bases; bases outside gene matches: 10. CDR3 DNA: TGTGCCAGCAAGAGCGCGGGGGGCCCGGACAATGAGCAGTTCTTC. Its translation is CASKSAGGPDNEQFF.

The CDR3: CASSSGPQETQYF. For the CDR3, the DNA is TGTGCCAGCAGCTCTGGTCCCCAAGAGACCCAGTACTTC. The chain combines TRBV11-3 with TRBJ2-5; the D is unclear. CDR3 length: 13 amino acids. V was shortened by 4 bases and J by 1 base, with 7 bases between the two germline ends. Per the germline V gene, CDR1 is SGHNT and CDR2 is YENEEA.

This chain joins TRBV10-2 and TRBJ2-3; TRBD1 is a possible D gene (6 bases). Trimming shortened V by 2 bases and J by 0 bases, and 15 bases separated the two germline ends. This CDR3 is 17 amino acids long. Germline loops: CDR1 WSHSY, CDR2 SAAADI. The CDR3 nucleotides read TGCGCCAGCAGTGAGGCAAGGAGAACAGGGAGCACAGATACGCAGTATTTT. Translating it yields CASSEARRTGSTDTQYF.

The gene calls are TRBV4-3 and TRBJ1-2; TRBD1 matches 8 bases. Germline V gene sequence: CDR1 LGHNA, CDR2 YSLEER. The CDR3 length is 14 residues. Unmatched junction bases numbered 7, after V lost 2 bases and J lost 8 bases. CDR3 protein: CASSQNLDRDGYTF. In nucleotides, the CDR3 is TGCGCCAGCAGCCAAAATCTGGACAGGGACGGCTACACCTTC.